This is a list of T cell receptor beta chains from one sample in a study of T cell responses to AZD1222 COVID-19 vaccine. The repertoire was sequenced with immunoSEQ multiplex PCR; TCRdb's copy has only in-frame clones and lacks some. The sample contains approximately 150,000 clones, roughly 91% of which appear only once. The sample consisted of peripheral blood, taken 28 days after the second AZD1222 dose. The receptor set was obtained from an adult who received the AZD1222 COVID-19 vaccine. Both conserved end residues are part of each CDR3. Each record gives: D gene, V gene, CDR3 length, J gene, clone size, CDR3 DNA, CDR3 protein. The D gene is left open where the match is weak. Rows give clone size only sometimes, using once, few, many, or a class for an expanded clone.

>NA|TRBV30|13|TRBJ1-5|NA
TGTGCCTGGAGTGTAAGGGGTGATCAGCCCCAGCATTTT
CAWSVRGDQPQHF
>NA|TRBV27|15|TRBJ2-3|NA
TGTGCCAGCAGTTCCCCCCAGGGCCCCCGGTGGGTGCAGTATTTT
CASSSPQGPRWVQYF
>NA|TRBV9|15|TRBJ1-5|NA
TGTGCCAGCAGCGTCTTGGGATTTTACAATCAGCCCCAGCATTTT
CASSVLGFYNQPQHF
>NA|TRBV5-4|17|TRBJ2-2|NA
TGTGCCAGCAGGGTCGAGACGGGACCCTTTAACACCGGGGAGCTGTTTTTT
CASRVETGPFNTGELFF
>NA|TRBV4-1|14|TRBJ1-4|NA
TGCGCCAGCAGCCAAGGGCGTTTGGGTGAAAAACTGTTTTTT
CASSQGRLGEKLFF
>NA|TRBV7-2|14|TRBJ1-6|NA
TGTGCCAGCAGCACCGGACAGCATAATTCACCCCTCCACTTT
CASSTGQHNSPLHF
>NA|TRBV4-1|14|TRBJ1-5|few
TGCGCCAGCAGCCAAGATCGGGTTGATCAGCCCCAGCATTTT
CASSQDRVDQPQHF
>NA|TRBV21-1|12|TRBJ1-2|NA
TGTGCCAGCAGCAGCAGCATCTATGGCTACACCTTC
CASSSSIYGYTF
>NA|TRBV28|15|TRBJ1-4|NA
TGTGCCAGCAGTAACGGGGGGGCAACTAATGAAAAACTGTTTTTT
CASSNGGATNEKLFF
>NA|TRBV3-1/TRBV3-2|15|TRBJ2-5|NA
TGTGCCAGCAGCCAAGAGTGCGGGTACCAAGAGACCCAGTACTTC
CASSQECGYQETQYF
>TRBD1|TRBV5-1|15|TRBJ2-1|NA
TGCGCCAGCAGCAAGGGACAGGGCTCCTACAATGAGCAGTTCTTC
CASSKGQGSYNEQFF